These 8 T cell receptor beta chains share one sample of origin, sequenced in a study of cytomegalovirus exposure and HLA in healthy donors. Method: immunoSEQ multiplex PCR; TCRdb's copy keeps in-frame clones and lacks some. The profile shows over 100,000 clones, around nine tenths of them singletons. Sequenced input: PBMCs. The receptors come from a woman in her late teens or twenties in good health and CMV-seronegative.

The V and J genes are TRBV2 and TRBJ2-7; D unclear. Germline V CDR1 and CDR2: SNHLY, FYNNEI. The germline V and J ends were trimmed by 4 bases and 1 base, with 8 bases remaining between them. The CDR3 loop spans 13 amino acids. CDR3 DNA: TGTGCCAGCAGTGTTACCAGGTCCTACGAGCAGTACTTC. The encoded protein is CASSVTRSYEQYF.

This clone was observed a single time. The chain recombines TRBV9 with TRBJ2-1; 10 bases agree with TRBD2. J gave up 9 bases and V 0 bases, and 6 bases lay outside the gene matches. CDR1 is SGDLS, CDR2 YYNGEE, per germline. This CDR3 spans 15 amino acids. CDR3 sequence: CASSVASGGAIEQFF. As DNA, the CDR3 is TGTGCCAGCAGCGTAGCAAGCGGGGGGGCTATTGAGCAGTTCTTC.

This sequence joins TRBV30 and TRBJ1-3; possibly TRBD1 for D (6 bases). In germline, CDR1 is GTSNPN, CDR2 SVGIG (reference sequence). V lost 0 bases and J 0 bases, leaving 12 bases between the germline ends. CDR3 size: 16 residues. CDR3 nucleotide sequence: TGTGCCTGGAGTGTACGGGGGGCTTACTCTGGAAACACCATATATTTT. Translation: CAWSVRGAYSGNTIYF.

This chain uses TRBV11-2 with TRBJ2-2; D not resolved. V lost 2 bases and J lost 8, with 6 bases in between. The V gene's germline CDR1 is SGHAT and CDR2 FQNNGV. The CDR3 has 12 amino acids. CDR3 amino acids: CASSLQVGELFF. In DNA form, the CDR3 reads TGTGCCAGCAGCTTACAGGTTGGGGAGCTGTTTTTT. Full variable domain (rest looked up from reference TRBV11-2 and TRBJ2-2): EAGVAQSPRYKIIEKRQSVAFWCNPISGHATLYWYQQILGQGPKLLIQFQNNGVVDDSQLPKDRFSAERLKGVDSTLKIQPAKLEDSAVYLCASSLQVGELFFGEGSRLTVL.

The count of this clone is one. The CDR3 DNA follows: TGTGCCAGCAGTTTATCCCTCGGGACAGGGGTGAACACTGAAGCTTTCTTT. Its translation: CASSLSLGTGVNTEAFF. The V call is TRBV28, the J call TRBJ1-1; TRBD1 matches at 10 bases. V shed 1 base, J shed 0 bases, and the junction held 5 bases outside the gene matches. The CDR3 covers 17 residues. CDR1 and CDR2 from the germline V gene are MDHEN and SYDVKM.

V usage is TRBV4-1 and J usage is TRBJ2-7; TRBD1 matches 9 bases. Germline loops: CDR1 MGHRA, CDR2 YSYEKL. V dropped 4 bases and J dropped 2; count of bases not matched to a gene: 3. The CDR3 covers 14 residues. The CDR3 bases are TGCGCCAGCAGCCGGGGACAGGGAGCCTACGAGCAGTACTTC. Translated: CASSRGQGAYEQYF.

This CDR3 reads CASSQDSTEAFF. CDR3 DNA sequence: TGCGCCAGCAGCCAAGACAGCACTGAAGCTTTCTTT. V gene TRBV4-3 combines with J gene TRBJ1-1; D remains unclear. V lost 0 bases, J lost 4 bases, and 3 bases lay in between. Looked up from germline, CDR1 is LGHNA and CDR2 is YSLEER. The CDR3 spans 12 residues.

The chain recombines TRBV6-1 with TRBJ1-1, with D unclear. The CDR3 extends over 13 amino acids. With 6 bases removed from V and 1 base from J, the gap between germline ends came to 9 bases. Per germline, CDR1 MNHNS and CDR2 SASEGT. DNA of the CDR3: TGTGCCAGCAGGTCGCGGGAGAACACTGAAGCTTTCTTT. This encodes CASRSRENTEAFF.